Listed here are 12 T cell receptor beta chains from one sample, sequenced in a study of CD8+ T cells in alopecia areata. Once RNA had been extracted, it was reverse transcribed into cDNA to act as the sequencing template. The protocol was immunoSEQ multiplex PCR, while the TCRdb copy is restricted to in-frame clones and leaves out a portion. The sample records under 300,000 clones, over 45% being singletons. The sample's treatment: oral pan-JAK inhibitor, 5-10 mg twice daily. This specimen consisted of CD4+ T cells sorted from blood, obtained at approximately week 51, from a patient treated with tofacitinib. Receptor source: a human donor with alopecia areata.

This rearrangement joins TRBV5-6 to TRBJ1-6, with 8 bases identical to TRBD1. CDR1 is SGHDT, CDR2 YYEEEE, per germline. The length of the CDR3 is 15 residues. V lost 4 bases, J lost 10 bases, and 10 bases stayed unmatched. CDR3 DNA: TGTGCCAGCAGCCCGGGCGGGACAGGATCGTCACCCCTCCACTTT. It encodes CASSPGGTGSSPLHF. Complete variable domain (other parts from reference TRBV5-6 and TRBJ1-6): DAGVTQSPTHLIKTRGQQVTLRCSPKSGHDTVSWYQQALGQGPQFIFQYYEEEERQRGNFPDRFSGHQFPNYSSELNVNALLLGDSALYLCASSPGGTGSSPLHFGNGTRLTVT.

The gene calls are TRBV29-1 and TRBJ2-1, with D perhaps matching TRBD2 (6 bases). The CDR3 spans 12 residues. The ends were cut back, 7 bases at V and 7 bases at J, with 14 bases in the middle. The germline V gene has CDR1 SQVTM and CDR2 ANQGSEA. The CDR3 loop reads CSGGGAGNEQFF. The CDR3 region has the DNA TGCAGCGGGGGAGGCGCGGGGAATGAGCAGTTCTTC.

The V and J genes are TRBV29-1 and TRBJ1-1; D perhaps matches TRBD1 (5 bases). Germline CDR1 is SQVTM and CDR2 is ANQGSEA. This CDR3 region has 15 residues. Trimming pared 0 bases from V and 5 bases from J, leaving 16 bases between. The CDR3 spells CSVEDRGSLRTEAFF. The CDR3 bases are TGCAGCGTTGAAGATCGGGGGAGTTTGAGGACTGAAGCTTTCTTT.

The chain combines TRBV7-6 with TRBJ1-2; 7 bases align to TRBD1. V was pared by 1 base and J by 3 bases, with 5 bases of the junction left unmatched. Germline V gene sequence: CDR1 SGHVS, CDR2 FNYEAQ. The CDR3 is 15 residues long. CDR3 sequence: CASSLEGGTDYGYTF. CDR3 sequence (DNA): TGTGCCAGCAGCTTAGAGGGGGGGACAGACTATGGCTACACCTTC.

The rearrangement uses TRBV5-1 and TRBJ2-5; 15 nucleotides agree with TRBD2. Trimming at V came to 4 bases and at J to 6 bases, leaving 7 bases not matched to a gene. The CDR3 extends over 16 amino acids. Germline CDR1 and CDR2: SGHRS and YFSETQ. The CDR3 is CASSPGTSGGPKTQYF. CDR3 coding DNA: TGCGCCAGCAGCCCGGGGACTAGCGGGGGGCCCAAGACCCAGTACTTC. The whole variable domain, remainder taken from reference TRBV5-1 and TRBJ2-5, is KAGVTQTPRYLIKTRGQQVTLSCSPISGHRSVSWYQQTPGQGLQFLFEYFSETQRNKGNFPGRFSGRQFSNSRSEMNVSTLELGDSALYLCASSPGTSGGPKTQYFGPGTRLLVL.

J is TRBJ1-1 and V is TRBV5-4; D perhaps matches TRBD1 (6 bases). There are 13 residues in the CDR3. The germline CDR1 and CDR2 sequences are SGHNT and YYREEE (reference sequence). V dropped 0 bases and J dropped 11 bases, with 14 bases sitting between them. CDR3 protein: CASSLEAGARAFF. CDR3 bases: TGTGCCAGCAGCTTGGAAGCGGGGGCGCGGGCTTTCTTT.

This chain joins TRBV7-2 and TRBJ2-1, with 10 positions matching TRBD2. The trim removed 6 bases at V and 4 bases at J, leaving 6 bases unmatched. The CDR3 is 15 residues long. Per the germline V gene, CDR1 is SGHTA and CDR2 is FQGNSA. CDR3 amino acids: CASRSSGGTYNEQFF. The CDR3 region has the DNA TGTGCCAGCAGGTCTAGCGGGGGAACGTACAATGAGCAGTTCTTC.

The sample holds one count of this clone. The chain carries TRBV9 and TRBJ2-2; D tentatively fits TRBD1 or TRBD2 (5 bases each). CDR1 and CDR2 (germline): SGDLS, YYNGEE. The CDR3 runs 15 residues. V lost 5 bases to trimming and J lost 4 bases, with 15 bases between them. The CDR3: CASRGPSAGTGELFF. The CDR3 nucleotides read TGTGCCAGCAGGGGACCGTCGGCTGGCACCGGGGAGCTGTTTTTT. The full variable domain, with the rest looked up from reference TRBV9 and TRBJ2-2, is DSGVTQTPKHLITATGQRVTLRCSPRSGDLSVYWYQQSLDQGLQFLIQYYNGEERAKGNILERFSAQQFPDLHSELNLSSLELGDSALYFCASRGPSAGTGELFFGEGSRLTVL.

This clone was counted only a few times. The rearrangement joins TRBV6-1 to TRBJ2-1, with D uncertain. In germline, CDR1 is MNHNS, CDR2 SASEGT. The length of the CDR3 is 13 residues. The V and J ends lost 4 bases and 4 bases respectively, with 8 bases between them. The CDR3 protein is CASSVWPYNEQFF. Here the CDR3 DNA reads TGTGCCAGCAGTGTTTGGCCTTACAATGAGCAGTTCTTC.

The chain joins TRBV7-2 to TRBJ2-7, with D possibly being TRBD1 (5 bases). Germline lookup yields CDR1 SGHTA and CDR2 FQGNSA. The CDR3 sequence is 13 residues long. Trimming stripped 3 bases from V and 5 bases from J, with 11 bases between. CDR3 region: CASSFLAGNEQYF. The CDR3 DNA follows: TGTGCCAGCAGCTTCCTTGCAGGGAACGAGCAGTACTTC.

The chain is built from TRBV19 and TRBJ2-1, with D possibly matching TRBD2 (6 bases). The CDR3 covers 15 residues. V was clipped by 5 bases and J by 7 bases, with 18 bases between them. Germline CDR1 is LNHDA and CDR2 is SQIVND (reference sequence). The CDR3 DNA is TGTGCCAGTAGTGCGTTGCGGGGTATCGGTAATGAGCAGTTCTTC. Protein: CASSALRGIGNEQFF.

This clone was seen a few times. This chain connects TRBV29-1 to TRBJ2-4; D is tentatively TRBD1 or TRBD2 (5 bases each). CDR1 SQVTM and CDR2 ANQGSEA come from the germline V gene. The CDR3 has 16 residues. Between the trimmed V and J ends, which lost 5 bases and 6 bases, there was a span of 23 bases. CDR3 DNA: TGCAGCGTTTTAGGCTCAGGTTCGGGGCTTCTAAACATTCAGTACTTC. Protein: CSVLGSGSGLLNIQYF.